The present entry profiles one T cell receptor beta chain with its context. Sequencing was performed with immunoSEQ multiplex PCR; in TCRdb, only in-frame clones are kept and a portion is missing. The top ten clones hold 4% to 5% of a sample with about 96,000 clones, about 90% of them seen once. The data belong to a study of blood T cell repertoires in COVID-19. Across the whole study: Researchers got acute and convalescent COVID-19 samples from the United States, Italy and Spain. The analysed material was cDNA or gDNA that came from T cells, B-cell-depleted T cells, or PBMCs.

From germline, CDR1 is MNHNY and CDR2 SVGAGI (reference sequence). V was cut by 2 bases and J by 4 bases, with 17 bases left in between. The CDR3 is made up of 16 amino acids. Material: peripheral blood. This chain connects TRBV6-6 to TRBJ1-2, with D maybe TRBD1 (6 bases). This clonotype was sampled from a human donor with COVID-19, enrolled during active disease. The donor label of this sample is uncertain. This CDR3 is CASSYPPDRSFYGYTF. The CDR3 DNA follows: TGTGCCAGCAGTTACCCCCCCGACAGGTCTTTCTATGGCTACACCTTC.